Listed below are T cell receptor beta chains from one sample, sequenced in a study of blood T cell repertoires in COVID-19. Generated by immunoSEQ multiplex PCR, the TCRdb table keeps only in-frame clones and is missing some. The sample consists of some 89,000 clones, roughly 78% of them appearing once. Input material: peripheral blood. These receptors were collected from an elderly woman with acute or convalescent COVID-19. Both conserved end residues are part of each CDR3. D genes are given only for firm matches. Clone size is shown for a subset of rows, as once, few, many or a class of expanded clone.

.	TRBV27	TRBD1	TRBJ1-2	TGTGCCAGCAGGCTCTCGGGACAGCATCCAGGCTACACCTTC	CASRLSGQHPGYTF
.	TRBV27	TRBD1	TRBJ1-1	TGTGCCAGCAGTCTGGACAGGGCCAGGGGCACTGAAGCTTTCTTT	CASSLDRARGTEAFF
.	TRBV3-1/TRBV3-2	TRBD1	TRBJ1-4	TGTGCCAGCAGCGCAAGGGGGACAGGGAATGAAAAACTGTTTTTT	CASSARGTGNEKLFF
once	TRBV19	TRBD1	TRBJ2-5	TGTGCCAGCACCTTACAGGGGTCGGCGACCCAGTACTTC	CASTLQGSATQYF
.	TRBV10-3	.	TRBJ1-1	TGTGCCATCAGATTGTCATCAGGGAACACTGAAGCTTTCTTT	CAIRLSSGNTEAFF
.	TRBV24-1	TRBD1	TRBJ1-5	TGTGCCACCAGTGACCGCCTCCGGGACAGGGGTCACCCGGGGCAGCCCCAGCATTTT	CATSDRLRDRGHPGQPQHF
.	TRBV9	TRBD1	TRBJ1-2	TGTGCCAGCAGCGAGGGGACAGGGGAGGTATGGGGCTACACCTTC	CASSEGTGEVWGYTF
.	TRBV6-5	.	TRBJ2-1	TGTGCCAGCAGTTACTCCACAGGGTACAATGAGCAGTTCTTC	CASSYSTGYNEQFF
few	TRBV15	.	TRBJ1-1	TGTGCCACCAGCATAAACAGGGCGCGAATAAAGAAAGCTTTCTTT	CATSINRARIKKAFF
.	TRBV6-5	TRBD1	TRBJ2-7	TGTGCCATCCGGGACAGTAGCTCCTACGAGCAGTACTTC	CAIRDSSSYEQYF
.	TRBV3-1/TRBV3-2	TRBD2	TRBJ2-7	TGTGCCAGCAGCCATGGCGGGAGGTCCTACGAGCAGTACTTC	CASSHGGRSYEQYF
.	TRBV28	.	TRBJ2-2	TGTGCCAGCAGTCCCCCTAGCGTACGCACCGGGGAGCTGTTTTTT	CASSPPSVRTGELFF
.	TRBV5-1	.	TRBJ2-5	TGCGCCAGCAGCCAGGACCAAGAGACCCAGTACTTC	CASSQDQETQYF
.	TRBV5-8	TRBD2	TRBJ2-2	TGTGCCAGCAGCTTGTCGGCTAGCGGGAGATACACCGGGGAGCTGTTTTTT	CASSLSASGRYTGELFF
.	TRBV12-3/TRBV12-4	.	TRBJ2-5	TGTGCCAGCAGCCCCCGAACTGAGACCCAGTACTTC	CASSPRTETQYF
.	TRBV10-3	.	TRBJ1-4	TGTGCCATCAGTGAGTCGACTCGGCGGGGAACTAATGAAAAACTGTTTTTT	CAISESTRRGTNEKLFF
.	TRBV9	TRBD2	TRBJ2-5	TGTGCCAGCAGCGCCTTTTCGGGACTAGCGGAAGAGACCCAGTACTTC	CASSAFSGLAEETQYF
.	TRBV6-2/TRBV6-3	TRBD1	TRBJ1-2	TGTGCCAGCAGTTCCGCGACAGGGGGCAGTAGGCGCTATGGCTACACCTTC	CASSSATGGSRRYGYTF
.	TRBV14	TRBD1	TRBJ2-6	TGTGCCAGCAGCCGGACAGGGACTGGGGCCAACGTCCTGACTTTC	CASSRTGTGANVLTF
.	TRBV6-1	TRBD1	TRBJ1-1	TGTGCCAGCAGTGAAACGATCCAAACAGGGGCCACTGAAGCTTTCTTT	CASSETIQTGATEAFF
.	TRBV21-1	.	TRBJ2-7	TGTGCCAGCAGCACAGGGGACTACGAGCAGTACTTC	CASSTGDYEQYF
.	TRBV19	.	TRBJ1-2	TGTGCCAGTCAAACCCAGGGTGGAGGCTACACCTTC	CASQTQGGGYTF
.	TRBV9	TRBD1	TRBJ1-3	TGTGCCAGCAGCACCCAGATACAGGGGACTGGAAACACCATATATTTT	CASSTQIQGTGNTIYF
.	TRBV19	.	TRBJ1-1	TGTGCCACCCACCCTCGGGGGAGGAACACTGAAGCTTTCTTT	CATHPRGRNTEAFF
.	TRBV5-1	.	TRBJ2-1	TGCGCCAGCAGCTTGGGGCAGGTAAATGAGCAGTTCTTC	CASSLGQVNEQFF
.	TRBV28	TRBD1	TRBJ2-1	TGTGCCAGCAGTTTTGACAGGGCGGTGTTCTTC	CASSFDRAVFF
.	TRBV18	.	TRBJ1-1	TGTGCCAGCTCACCCCCGATGGGAGTAACTGAAGCTTTCTTT	CASSPPMGVTEAFF
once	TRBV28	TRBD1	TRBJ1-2	TGTGCCAGCAGCCCAGGGGGCGAGTTTGGCTACACCTTC	CASSPGGEFGYTF
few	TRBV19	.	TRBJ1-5	TGTGCCAGTAGTGCTCAGGGAATTGGAAGCAATCAGCCCCAGCATTTT	CASSAQGIGSNQPQHF
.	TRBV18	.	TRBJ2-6	TGTGCCAGCTCACCATCCGTAACCAACGTCCTGACTTTC	CASSPSVTNVLTF
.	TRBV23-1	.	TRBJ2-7	TGCGCCAGCACGCGTGGAGTCCCGCATCCAAGTTACCACGAGCAGTACTTC	CASTRGVPHPSYHEQYF
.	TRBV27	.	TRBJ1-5	TGTGCCAGCAGTTTAAACGCTCTTCCGGGGAATCAGCCCCAGCATTTT	CASSLNALPGNQPQHF
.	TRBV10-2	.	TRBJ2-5	TGCGCCAGCAGTGTAACAAGTCAAGAGACCCAGTACTTC	CASSVTSQETQYF
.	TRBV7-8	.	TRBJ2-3	TGTGCCAGCAGCCTCAGGGCGAGGCTAGGGACTTCTAGCACAGATACGCAGTATTTT	CASSLRARLGTSSTDTQYF
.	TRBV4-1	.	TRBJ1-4	TGCGCCAGCAGCCAAGAACAGGTTAATGAAAAACTGTTTTTT	CASSQEQVNEKLFF
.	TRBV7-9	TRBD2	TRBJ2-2	TGTGCGTGCGCGGGGGGTGACACCGGGGAGCTGTTTTTT	CACAGGDTGELFF
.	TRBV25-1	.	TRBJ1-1	TGTGCCAGTATCGGGTTAGGGAACACTGAAGCTTTCTTT	CASIGLGNTEAFF
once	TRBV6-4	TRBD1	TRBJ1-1	TGTGCCAGCAGCCCAGGCGGGACAGGGGGCACTGAAGCTTTCTTT	CASSPGGTGGTEAFF
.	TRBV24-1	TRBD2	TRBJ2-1	TGTGCCACCAGTGATTCTCGCAGCGGGAGCTCCTACAATGAGCAGTTCTTC	CATSDSRSGSSYNEQFF
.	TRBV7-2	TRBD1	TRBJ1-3	TGTGCCAGCAGCTCCAACCCCCACGGACAGGGGGTCTCTGGAAACACCATATATTTT	CASSSNPHGQGVSGNTIYF
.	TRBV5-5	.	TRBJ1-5	TGTGCCAGCAGCTTGTCCCCAGAAAGCAATCAGCCCCAGCATTTT	CASSLSPESNQPQHF
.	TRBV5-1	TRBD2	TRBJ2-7	TGCGCCAGCAGCTTATCTAGCGGGGGGCCCTACGAGCAGTACTTC	CASSLSSGGPYEQYF
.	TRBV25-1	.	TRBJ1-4	TGTGCCAGCAGTGATTTCAGGGCTAATGAAAAACTGTTTTTT	CASSDFRANEKLFF
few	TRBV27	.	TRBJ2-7	TGTGCCAGCACTTCCGATATCGCGGGGTACGAGCAGTACTTC	CASTSDIAGYEQYF
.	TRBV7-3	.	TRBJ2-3	TGTGCCAGCAGCCGGGACTCCGGCACAGATACGCAGTATTTT	CASSRDSGTDTQYF
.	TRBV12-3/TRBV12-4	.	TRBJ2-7	TGTGCCAGCAGTTTATCCTCCGAGCAGTACTTC	CASSLSSEQYF
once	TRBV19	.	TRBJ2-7	TGTGCCAGTAGTGGGGGCCCCTACGAGCAGTACTTC	CASSGGPYEQYF
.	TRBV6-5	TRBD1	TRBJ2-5	TGTGCCAGTTCCGGGACAGCCCAAGAGACCCAGTACTTC	CASSGTAQETQYF
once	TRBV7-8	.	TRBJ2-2	TGTGCCAGCAGATTGACAGCGAACACCGGGGAGCTGTTTTTT	CASRLTANTGELFF
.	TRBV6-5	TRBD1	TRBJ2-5	TGTGCCAGCAGTCTTGGGACAGGACCTCAAAAGACCCAGTACTTC	CASSLGTGPQKTQYF
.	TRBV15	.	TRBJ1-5	TGTGCCACCAGCAGCTCCCTCTCGGCAGACTATAGCAATCAGCCCCAGCATTTT	CATSSSLSADYSNQPQHF
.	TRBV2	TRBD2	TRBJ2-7	TGTGCCAGCAGTGAACCCCGGGGACTAGCCATAAGCGAGCAGTACTTC	CASSEPRGLAISEQYF
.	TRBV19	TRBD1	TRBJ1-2	TGTGCCAGTAGTATATATGGGACAGGGAACTATGGCTACACCTTC	CASSIYGTGNYGYTF
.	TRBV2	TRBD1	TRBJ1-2	TGTGCCAGCACCAGACAGGGGAGCGGCGGCTACACCTTC	CASTRQGSGGYTF
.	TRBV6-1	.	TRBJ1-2	TGTGCCAGCAGTGATGCGGGACGTTTGGTCTATGGCTACACCTTC	CASSDAGRLVYGYTF
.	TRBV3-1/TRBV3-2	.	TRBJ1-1	TGTGCCAGCAGCCAAGGGACGGGGGCTGAAGCTTTCTTT	CASSQGTGAEAFF
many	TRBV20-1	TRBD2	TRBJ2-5	TGCAGTGCTAGTCCGGCTAGCGGGGCCCTGGGGACCCAGTACTTC	CSASPASGALGTQYF